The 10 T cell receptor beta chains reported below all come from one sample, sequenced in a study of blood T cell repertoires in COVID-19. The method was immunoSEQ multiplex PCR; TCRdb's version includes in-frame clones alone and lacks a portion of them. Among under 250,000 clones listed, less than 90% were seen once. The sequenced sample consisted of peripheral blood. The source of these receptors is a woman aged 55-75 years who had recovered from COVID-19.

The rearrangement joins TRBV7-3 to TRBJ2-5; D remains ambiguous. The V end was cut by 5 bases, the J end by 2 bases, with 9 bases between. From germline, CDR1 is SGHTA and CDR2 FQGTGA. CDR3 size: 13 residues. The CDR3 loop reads CASSPQHQETQYF. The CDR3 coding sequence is TGTGCCAGCAGCCCCCAACATCAAGAGACCCAGTACTTC.

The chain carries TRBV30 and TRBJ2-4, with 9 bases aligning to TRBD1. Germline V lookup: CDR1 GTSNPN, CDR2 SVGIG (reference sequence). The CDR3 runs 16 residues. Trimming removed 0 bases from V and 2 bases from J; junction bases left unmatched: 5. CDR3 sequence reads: CAWSVWDRVPKNIQYF. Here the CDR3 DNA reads TGTGCCTGGAGTGTATGGGACAGGGTCCCCAAAAACATTCAGTACTTC.

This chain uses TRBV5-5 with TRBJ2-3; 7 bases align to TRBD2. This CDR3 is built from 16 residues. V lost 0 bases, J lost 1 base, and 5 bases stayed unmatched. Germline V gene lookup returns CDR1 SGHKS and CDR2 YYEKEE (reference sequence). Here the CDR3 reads CASSLGGGMGTDTQYF. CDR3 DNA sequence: TGTGCCAGCAGCTTGGGCGGGGGTATGGGCACAGATACGCAGTATTTT.

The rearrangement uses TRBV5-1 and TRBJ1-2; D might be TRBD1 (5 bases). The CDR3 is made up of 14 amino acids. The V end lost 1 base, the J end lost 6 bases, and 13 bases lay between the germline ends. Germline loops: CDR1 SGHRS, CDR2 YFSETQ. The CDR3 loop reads CASSLSQGTDGYTF. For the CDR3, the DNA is TGCGCCAGCAGCTTGTCCCAGGGTACCGATGGCTACACCTTC.

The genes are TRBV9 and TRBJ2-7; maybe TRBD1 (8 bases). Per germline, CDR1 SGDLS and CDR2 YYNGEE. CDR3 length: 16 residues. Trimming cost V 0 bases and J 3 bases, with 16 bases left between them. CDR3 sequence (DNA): TGTGCCAGCAGCGTAGCAGCGGGACAGGCCTACTACGAGCAGTACTTC. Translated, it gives CASSVAAGQAYYEQYF. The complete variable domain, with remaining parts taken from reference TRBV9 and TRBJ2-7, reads DSGVTQTPKHLITATGQRVTLRCSPRSGDLSVYWYQQSLDQGLQFLIQYYNGEERAKGNILERFSAQQFPDLHSELNLSSLELGDSALYFCASSVAAGQAYYEQYFGPGTRLTVT.

In DNA, the CDR3 is TGTGCCAGCAGCCCGGACAAGGACAATCAGCCCCAGCATTTT. The encoded protein is CASSPDKDNQPQHF. This sequence joins TRBV7-2 and TRBJ1-5; possibly TRBD1 for D (5 bases). Trimming took 5 bases from V and 3 from J, leaving 11 bases between them. Germline V lookup: CDR1 SGHTA, CDR2 FQGNSA. The CDR3 length is 14 residues.

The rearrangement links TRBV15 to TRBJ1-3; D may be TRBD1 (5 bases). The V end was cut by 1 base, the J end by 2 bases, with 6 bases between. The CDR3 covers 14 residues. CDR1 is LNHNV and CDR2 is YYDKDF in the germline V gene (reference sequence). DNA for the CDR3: TGTGCCACCAGCAGAGGCAGGGCTGGAAACACCATATATTTT. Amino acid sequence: CATSRGRAGNTIYF.

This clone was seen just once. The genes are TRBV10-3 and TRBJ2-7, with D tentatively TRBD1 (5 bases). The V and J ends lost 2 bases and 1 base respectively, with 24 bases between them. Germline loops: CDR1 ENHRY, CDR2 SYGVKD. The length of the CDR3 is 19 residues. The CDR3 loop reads CAISEGALTGATTSYEQYF. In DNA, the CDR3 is TGTGCCATCAGTGAGGGGGCCCTAACAGGCGCCACTACATCCTACGAGCAGTACTTC.

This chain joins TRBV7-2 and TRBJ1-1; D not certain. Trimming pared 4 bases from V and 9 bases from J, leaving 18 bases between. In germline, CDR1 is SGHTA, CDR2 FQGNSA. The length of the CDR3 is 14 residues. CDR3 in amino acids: CASSSYQDSRQAFF. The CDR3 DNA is TGTGCCAGCAGCTCGTACCAGGACTCGCGACAAGCTTTCTTT. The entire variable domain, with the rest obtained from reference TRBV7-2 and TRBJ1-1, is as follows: GAGVSQSPSNKVTEKGKDVELRCDPISGHTALYWYRQSLGQGLEFLIYFQGNSAPDKSGLPSDRFSAERTGGSVSTLTIQRTQQEDSAVYLCASSSYQDSRQAFFGQGTRLTVV.

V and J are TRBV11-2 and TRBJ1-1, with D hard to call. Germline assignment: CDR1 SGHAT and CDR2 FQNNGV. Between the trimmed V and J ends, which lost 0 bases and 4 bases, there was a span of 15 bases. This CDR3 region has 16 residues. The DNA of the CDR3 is TGTGCCAGCAGCTTAGAGTTCGGGCGGAGGACCACTGAAGCTTTCTTT. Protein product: CASSLEFGRRTTEAFF.